A single sample is the source of the 27 T cell receptor beta chains below, sequenced in a study of CD8 T cells in Susac syndrome. Random hexamers primed reverse transcription of 0.5 to 1 ug RNA. A single record per CDR3 protein comes from TCRdb applying MiXCR to the immunoSEQ multiplex PCR reads. The sample yields some 48,000 distinct CDR3 sequences, roughly 92% seen once. Sequencing was performed on CD8+ T cells from PBMCs. The receptor set was obtained from a human donor in good health.

The chain combines TRBV7-9 with TRBJ2-7; the match to TRBD1 covers 8 bases. V was clipped by 5 bases and J by 0 bases; unmatched bases: 6. The CDR3 has 15 amino acids. The germline V gene encodes CDR1 SEHNR and CDR2 FQNEAQ (reference sequence). The CDR3 protein is CASSPRDRSSYEQYF. The CDR3, as DNA: TGTGCCAGCAGCCCTAGGGACAGGAGCTCCTACGAGCAGTACTTC.

A few counts support this clonotype. The chain joins TRBV29-1 to TRBJ1-2, with a tentative D call TRBD1 (5 bases). Trimming pared 1 base from V and 7 bases from J, leaving 19 bases between. CDR1 and CDR2 from the germline V gene are SQVTM and ANQGSEA. The CDR3 runs 15 residues. The CDR3 region has the DNA TGCAGCGTTGAAGGTACGGGACCCTTATTGAGTGGCTACACCTTC. This sequence encodes CSVEGTGPLLSGYTF.

This chain joins TRBV15 and TRBJ1-4; 7 bases agree with TRBD1. Germline assignment: CDR1 LNHNV and CDR2 YYDKDF (reference sequence). J lost 8 bases, V lost 6 bases, and 9 bases had no gene match. This CDR3 region has 14 residues. CDR3 in DNA: TGTGCCACCAGTCCCGGGACAGTGGCCGAAAAACTGTTTTTT. Translated: CATSPGTVAEKLFF.

The chain combines TRBV20-1 with TRBJ2-7; 9 nucleotides align to TRBD2. The CDR3 length is 16 residues. V lost 5 bases and J lost 5; bases outside the gene matches: 16. Looked up from germline, CDR1 is DFQATT and CDR2 is SNEGSKA (reference sequence). The CDR3, as DNA: TGCAGTGCTTCCTACCTGACGACTAGCGGTCTAGACGAGCAGTACTTC. This codes for CSASYLTTSGLDEQYF.

There are a few counts of this clonotype. The J gene is TRBJ2-1, the V gene TRBV6-6, with 10 bases fitting TRBD2. The CDR3 totals 15 residues. V lost 4 bases, J lost 9 bases, and 9 bases stayed unmatched. Germline values: CDR1 MNHNY, CDR2 SVGAGI (reference sequence). The CDR3 DNA follows: TGTGCCAGCAGTTTCAGCGGGAGGGCCAGCGGTGAGCAGTTCTTC. Its translation is CASSFSGRASGEQFF.

The gene calls are TRBV6-1 and TRBJ2-2; tentatively, D is TRBD1 (7 bases). Trimming stripped 3 bases from V and 3 bases from J, with 8 bases between. The length of the CDR3 is 14 residues. Looked up from germline, CDR1 is MNHNS and CDR2 is SASEGT. CDR3 in DNA: TGTGCCAGCAGTGACAGGGGGGACACCGGGGAGCTGTTTTTT. As protein: CASSDRGDTGELFF.

V is TRBV12-3 or TRBV12-4 and J is TRBJ2-7; D is unresolved. The CDR3 is made up of 12 amino acids. Trimming cost V 5 bases and J 4 bases, with 9 bases left between them. The CDR3 spells CASSPRGYEQYF. CDR3 sequence (DNA): TGTGCCAGCAGTCCCCGAGGTTACGAGCAGTACTTC.

This clonotype was seen a handful of times. The V call is TRBV19, the J call TRBJ2-7; D remains unclear. Deletions cut 6 bases from V and 3 bases from J, with 6 bases between. Germline CDR1 and CDR2: LNHDA and SQIVND (reference sequence). The CDR3 totals 11 residues. The CDR3: CASRDGYEQYF. For the CDR3, the DNA is TGTGCCAGTAGAGACGGCTACGAGCAGTACTTC.

This clonotype was counted a single time. V gene TRBV3-1 combines with J gene TRBJ2-1, with TRBD2 identical over 10 bases. This CDR3 spans 15 amino acids. The germline V gene has CDR1 LGHDT and CDR2 YNNKEL (reference sequence). The V segment lost 6 bases and the J segment 7 bases; nucleotides outside the gene matches: 9. CDR3 sequence: CASRGPGLASNEQFF. CDR3 coding DNA: TGTGCCAGCAGAGGACCGGGACTAGCGTCGAATGAGCAGTTCTTC.

This chain connects TRBV10-3 to TRBJ2-2, with TRBD2 matching 8 bases. Per germline, CDR1 ENHRY and CDR2 SYGVKD. With 7 bases clipped from V and 6 bases from J, the junction kept 7 bases outside the gene matches. The CDR3 length is 14 residues. CDR3 residues: CAIMASGLSGELFF. As DNA, the CDR3 is TGTGCCATCATGGCTAGCGGGCTGTCCGGGGAGCTGTTTTTT.

The chain has TRBV4-1 and TRBJ2-1; 7 bases match TRBD2. This CDR3 has 17 residues. Germline V gene sequence: CDR1 MGHRA, CDR2 YSYEKL. V lost 8 bases to trimming and J lost 6 bases; unmatched junction nucleotides: 19. CDR3 loop: CASGIGEGIRSGNEQFF. The CDR3 DNA sequence: TGCGCCAGCGGAATAGGGGAGGGTATTCGGAGTGGCAATGAGCAGTTCTTC.

This chain joins TRBV19 and TRBJ2-7; perhaps TRBD1 as D (6 bases). CDR1 and CDR2 (germline): LNHDA, SQIVND (reference sequence). V gave up 2 bases and J gave up 3 bases, with 11 bases separating them. CDR3 size: 14 residues. In DNA, the CDR3 is TGTGCCAGTAGTATACAGGGGCTATACTACGAGCAGTACTTC. It encodes CASSIQGLYYEQYF.

The rearrangement joins TRBV7-9 to TRBJ1-1; D uncertain. This CDR3 is built from 12 residues. V lost 3 bases to trimming and J lost 6 bases, with 8 bases between them. Germline V gene sequence: CDR1 SEHNR, CDR2 FQNEAQ (reference sequence). This chain's CDR3 is CASSFGRAEAFF. CDR3 nucleotides: TGTGCCAGCAGCTTCGGCAGAGCTGAAGCTTTCTTT. Drawing the rest from reference TRBV7-9 and TRBJ1-1, the complete variable domain is DTGVSQNPRHKITKRGQNVTFRCDPISEHNRLYWYRQTLGQGPEFLTYFQNEAQLEKSRLLSDRFSAERPKGSFSTLEIQRTEQGDSAMYLCASSFGRAEAFFGQGTRLTVV.

The chain has TRBV19 and TRBJ2-1; D might be TRBD1 or TRBD2, each matching 5 bases. Germline V gene sequence: CDR1 LNHDA, CDR2 SQIVND (reference sequence). Trimming took 11 bases from V and 10 from J, leaving 24 bases between them. The CDR3 has 14 residues. CDR3 region: CASSSGTGKREQFF. The CDR3 nucleotides are TGTGCCTCATCCTCCGGGACGGGTAAACGGGAGCAGTTCTTC. Filled out from reference TRBV19 and TRBJ2-1, the complete variable domain reads DGGITQSPKYLFRKEGQNVTLSCEQNLNHDAMYWYRQDPGQGLRLIYYSQIVNDFQKGDIAEGYSVSREKKESFPLTVTSAQKNPTAFYLCASSSGTGKREQFFGPGTRLTVL.

The V gene is TRBV7-2, the J gene TRBJ2-3; 7 bases align to TRBD2. Germline CDR1 SGHTA, CDR2 FQGNSA. The CDR3 consists of 15 residues. With V trimmed by 5 bases and J by 3 bases, 8 bases remained unmatched. The CDR3 region has the DNA TGTGCCAGCAGCGCAACGGGAGGTTGGACAGATACGCAGTATTTT. Translated: CASSATGGWTDTQYF.

The chain recombines TRBV7-2 with TRBJ1-1; D call uncertain. This CDR3 contains 13 residues. V was pared by 3 bases and J by 0 bases, with 5 bases between. In germline, CDR1 is SGHTA, CDR2 FQGNSA. As DNA, the CDR3 is TGTGCCAGCAGCTTCCTATTGAACACTGAAGCTTTCTTT. It codes for CASSFLLNTEAFF.

V gene TRBV19 combines with J gene TRBJ2-3, with D perhaps matching TRBD2 (5 bases). The CDR3 runs 15 residues. The V end was cut by 5 bases, the J end by 6 bases, with 18 bases between. Germline lookup yields CDR1 LNHDA and CDR2 SQIVND (reference sequence). CDR3 bases: TGTGCCAGTAGTCCCGCCGGGATACTCTTCGATACGCAGTATTTT. Translating it yields CASSPAGILFDTQYF.

This chain connects TRBV4-3 to TRBJ2-1, with D unresolved. The CDR3 is 13 amino acids. The germline V gene has CDR1 LGHNA and CDR2 YSLEER. Trimming shortened V by 1 base and J by 10 bases, and 11 bases separated the two germline ends. The CDR3 region has the DNA TGCGCCAGCAGCCAAGGGGTAGTCGGGGAGCAGTTCTTC. Amino acids: CASSQGVVGEQFF.

This clonotype was picked up one time. The V call is TRBV11-2, the J call TRBJ1-1, with D unclear. Germline-derived CDR1 and CDR2 are SGHAT and FQNNGV. Between the trimmed V and J ends, which lost 0 bases and 1 base, there was a span of 9 bases. The CDR3 extends over 15 amino acids. CDR3 loop: CASSLDQPGNTEAFF. The CDR3 DNA is TGTGCCAGCAGCTTAGATCAGCCGGGGAACACTGAAGCTTTCTTT.

The chain joins TRBV19 to TRBJ2-1, with a weak D call TRBD2 (5 bases). The CDR3 runs to 15 residues. V lost 5 bases, J lost 4 bases, and 15 bases lay in between. Germline V gene lookup returns CDR1 LNHDA and CDR2 SQIVND (reference sequence). As DNA, the CDR3 is TGTGCCAGTAGTTATAGCGCATCCCGTTACAATGAGCAGTTCTTC. Protein: CASSYSASRYNEQFF.

This chain connects TRBV19 to TRBJ2-7; D possibly uses TRBD1 or TRBD2 (5 bases each). Germline loops: CDR1 LNHDA, CDR2 SQIVND (reference sequence). Deletions cut 5 bases from V and 5 bases from J, with 13 bases between. This CDR3 is 13 amino acids long. Here the CDR3 DNA reads TGTGCCAGTAGTGCCGGGGCGGCGGACGAGCAGTACTTC. Encoded protein: CASSAGAADEQYF. The full variable domain, in which reference TRBV19 and TRBJ2-7 provide the parts outside the CDR3, is DGGITQSPKYLFRKEGQNVTLSCEQNLNHDAMYWYRQDPGQGLRLIYYSQIVNDFQKGDIAEGYSVSREKKESFPLTVTSAQKNPTAFYLCASSAGAADEQYFGPGTRLTVT.

On this clonotype itself: The conserved phenylalanine or tryptophan is not found at the CDR3 terminus, so this likely reflects a read error. The V call is TRBV30, the J call TRBJ1-2; D is ambiguous. Germline V CDR1 and CDR2: GTSNPN, SVGIG (reference sequence). The CDR3 is 12 residues long. The ends were cut back, 0 bases at V and 2 bases at J, with 4 bases in the middle. CDR3 sequence (DNA): TGTGCCTGGAGTGTGCTGAACTATGGCTACACCGTC. Translating it yields CAWSVLNYGYTV.

J is TRBJ2-1 and V is TRBV27, with 7 bases aligning to TRBD1. Unmatched junction bases numbered 5, after V lost 2 bases and J lost 4 bases. This CDR3 comprises 15 residues. The V gene's germline CDR1 is MNHEY and CDR2 SMNVEV (reference sequence). This CDR3 is CASSLRQGVYNEQFF. CDR3 DNA: TGTGCCAGCAGTTTACGGCAGGGGGTATACAATGAGCAGTTCTTC.

V and J are TRBV20-1 and TRBJ2-5; D gene unclear. Per germline, CDR1 DFQATT and CDR2 SNEGSKA (reference sequence). The CDR3 length is 15 residues. Trimming removed 3 bases from V and 4 bases from J, with 18 bases in between. The CDR3 is CSASLGQAKLETQYF. CDR3 coding DNA: TGCAGTGCTAGCCTAGGGCAGGCGAAATTAGAGACCCAGTACTTC.

CDR3: CASMEDSKNIQYF. The CDR3 DNA reads as TGTGCCAGCATGGAGGACAGCAAAAACATTCAGTACTTC. The V and J genes are TRBV12-3 or TRBV12-4 and TRBJ2-4, with D possibly being TRBD1 (6 bases). CDR3 length: 13 residues. V lost 7 bases and J lost 3, with 10 bases in between.

This rearrangement joins TRBV7-2 to TRBJ2-7; either TRBD1 or TRBD2 may supply D (5 bases each). The germline gives CDR1 SGHTA, CDR2 FQGNSA. There are 15 residues in the CDR3. Trimming stripped 3 bases from V and 5 bases from J, with 17 bases between. The CDR3 sequence: CASSFIGGENNEQYF. CDR3 nucleotide sequence: TGTGCCAGCAGCTTCATTGGGGGAGAAAACAACGAGCAGTACTTC.

The chain joins TRBV27 to TRBJ2-5, with D tentatively TRBD1 (5 bases). This CDR3 region has 15 residues. V was pared by 2 bases and J by 3 bases, with 13 bases between. The germline V gene encodes CDR1 MNHEY and CDR2 SMNVEV (reference sequence). CDR3 nucleotide sequence: TGTGCCAGCAGTTTAAGGGGTACCTCGAAAGAGACCCAGTACTTC. Translation gives CASSLRGTSKETQYF.